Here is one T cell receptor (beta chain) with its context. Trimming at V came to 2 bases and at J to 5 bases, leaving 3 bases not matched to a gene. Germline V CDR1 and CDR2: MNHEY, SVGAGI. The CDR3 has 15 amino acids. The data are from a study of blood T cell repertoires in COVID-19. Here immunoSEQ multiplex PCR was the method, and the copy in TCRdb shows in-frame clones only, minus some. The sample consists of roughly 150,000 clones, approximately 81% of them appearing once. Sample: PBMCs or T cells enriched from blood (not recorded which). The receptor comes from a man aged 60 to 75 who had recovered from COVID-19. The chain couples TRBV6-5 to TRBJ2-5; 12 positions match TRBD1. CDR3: CASSYRDRGLETQYF. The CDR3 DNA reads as TGTGCCAGCAGTTACCGGGACAGGGGGCTGGAGACCCAGTACTTC.